Below are 3 T cell receptor beta chains sequenced from a single sample in a study of blood T cell repertoires in COVID-19 (TCRdb year 2020). The receptor library was made with the immunoSEQ multiplex PCR assay. In its TCRdb copy, this immuneACCESS table keeps in-frame sequences only and misses some clones. Where compared with another copy, unresolved V genes explain less than half of these, and the others have no known cause. This sample holds hundreds of thousands of clones; around 86% were observed only once. Less than 3.5% of the sample is in the top ten clones. Sequencing input: peripheral blood. All receptors come from a human donor in a cohort sampled during active COVID-19.

The chain has TRBV19 and TRBJ1-1; 7 bases align to TRBD1. Germline V gene lookup returns CDR1 LNHDA and CDR2 SQIVND (reference sequence). The CDR3 loop spans 14 amino acids. Trimming cost V 6 bases and J 4 bases; bases outside gene matches: 8. This CDR3 reads CASSPRRGPTEAFF. CDR3 nucleotide sequence: TGTGCCAGTAGCCCGAGGAGGGGGCCCACTGAAGCTTTCTTT.

J is TRBJ2-1 and V is TRBV2; 11 bases fit TRBD2. This CDR3 contains 14 residues. Trimming cost V 7 bases and J 9 bases; bases outside gene matches: 8. The germline gives CDR1 SNHLY, CDR2 FYNNEI. This CDR3 reads CASTRTSGYGEQFF. In nucleotides, the CDR3 is TGTGCCAGCACGAGGACTAGCGGGTATGGTGAGCAGTTCTTC.

The rearrangement joins TRBV15 to TRBJ1-2, with 10 bases aligning to TRBD1. This CDR3 contains 14 residues. With 1 base clipped from V and 6 bases from J, the junction kept 2 bases outside the gene matches. The germline V gene encodes CDR1 LNHNV and CDR2 YYDKDF (reference sequence). The CDR3 here is CATSRVTGGDGYTF. CDR3 coding DNA: TGTGCCACCAGCAGAGTGACAGGGGGCGATGGCTACACCTTC. Combining the CDR3 with reference TRBV15 and TRBJ1-2 gives the whole variable domain DAMVIQNPRYQVTQFGKPVTLSCSQTLNHNVMYWYQQKSSQAPKLLFHYYDKDFNNEADTPDNFQSRRPNTSFCFLDIRSPGLGDTAMYLCATSRVTGGDGYTFGSGTRLTVV.